The rows below give T cell receptor beta chains drawn from one sample of a study of blood T cell repertoires in COVID-19. Sequenced by immunoSEQ multiplex PCR; TCRdb stores in-frame clones only, minus some. The sample yields 200,000 or so clones, around 81% seen once. The sample comprised peripheral blood. The receptors shown here come from a woman aged 55-70 years with acute or convalescent COVID-19. Each CDR3 is given with its conserved first and last residue.

CDR3 protein	V gene	J gene
CAWSVTPEGGSPLHF	TRBV30	TRBJ1-6
CAIMPSDRTDTQYF	TRBV10-3	TRBJ2-3
CASSLGGGSPLHF	TRBV3-1/TRBV3-2	TRBJ1-6
CASSLQGFNSPLHF	TRBV11-2	TRBJ1-6
CASSQRGLSYEQYF	TRBV3-1/TRBV3-2	TRBJ2-7
CATSIQGPTDGYTF	TRBV2	TRBJ1-2
CASAPRGQYTEAFF	TRBV6-5	TRBJ1-1
CAWSLKTGMGNTIYF	TRBV30	TRBJ1-3
CASSKRRDQPQHF	TRBV21-1	TRBJ1-5
CASSLESGLGGETQYF	TRBV7-9	TRBJ2-5
CASSQGIGWPERGGYNEQFF	TRBV3-1/TRBV3-2	TRBJ2-1
CASSLGTGQSPLHF	TRBV5-1	TRBJ1-6
CASSRDRVAEQYF	TRBV2	TRBJ2-7
CASAGASGGVYNEQFF	TRBV6-6	TRBJ2-1
CASSSPSGDRISGNTIYF	TRBV7-2	TRBJ1-3
CATYLGGSRYTF	TRBV28	TRBJ1-2
CASSPAGRAGANVLTF	TRBV7-9	TRBJ2-6
CASSQDRGGDTEAFF	TRBV4-3	TRBJ1-1
CASTSSLGGNQPQHF	TRBV6-5	TRBJ1-5
CASSLGQGFSGYTF	TRBV7-2	TRBJ1-2
CASSLALGGEAWNEQYF	TRBV7-6	TRBJ2-7
CAWSVRQGHMRDTEAFF	TRBV30	TRBJ1-1
CASSRQGSQPQHF	TRBV12-3/TRBV12-4	TRBJ1-5
CASSYGTGWMNTEAFF	TRBV6-6	TRBJ1-1
CASSLGTSSYNEQFF	TRBV5-6	TRBJ2-1
CASSFSGHWTLSGNTIYF	TRBV7-6	TRBJ1-3
CASSITGSQETQYF	TRBV19	TRBJ2-5
CASSRWGVGAYEQYF	TRBV2	TRBJ2-7
CSASAHSGNTIYF	TRBV20-1	TRBJ1-3
CASRDLTNKTFSYNEQFF	TRBV28	TRBJ2-1
CSVNTDYGYTF	TRBV29-1	TRBJ1-2
CASSQALQGTNEKLFF	TRBV4-3	TRBJ1-4
CASSLGQYNEQFF	TRBV5-1	TRBJ2-1
CASSLNIFQPQHF	TRBV12-3/TRBV12-4	TRBJ1-5
CASSLTLLAGGHNEQFF	TRBV5-5	TRBJ2-1
CASSELGLATSTDTQYF	TRBV5-1	TRBJ2-3
CASSSGGRRTDTQYF	TRBV18	TRBJ2-3
CASSHLAGGLDNEQFF	TRBV4-2	TRBJ2-1